What follows are 15 T cell receptor beta chains derived from one specimen sequenced in a study of early T cells in non-severe SARS-CoV-2 infection. TCRdb reprocessed the 5' RACE reads via MiXCR and lists one record per CDR3 protein. The sample has roughly 110,000 distinct CDR3 sequences; roughly 11% are singletons. The sequencing input was whole blood. The receptors were gathered from an adult who was a healthcare worker with PCR-confirmed SARS-CoV-2 infection or an uninfected control (not recorded which).

This clonotype was seen at least ten times. The rearrangement uses TRBV19 and TRBJ2-7; D possibly matches TRBD1 or TRBD2 (5 bases each). The CDR3 covers 14 residues. The V and J ends lost 3 bases and 3 bases respectively, with 12 bases between them. The germline V gene encodes CDR1 LNHDA and CDR2 SQIVND (reference sequence). For the CDR3, the DNA is TGTGCCAGTAGTATTGGGGCAGGGAGCTACGAGCAGTACTTC. Translation gives CASSIGAGSYEQYF.

This clonotype showed up many times. This chain links TRBV7-2 with TRBJ2-4; perhaps D is TRBD1 or TRBD2 (5 bases each). This CDR3 has 14 residues. With 1 base removed from V and 8 bases from J, the gap between germline ends came to 12 bases. Looked up from germline, CDR1 is SGHTA and CDR2 is FQGNSA. The DNA for the CDR3 is TGTGCCAGCAGCTTAGACGGGACCTTGGACATTCAGTACTTC. This codes for CASSLDGTLDIQYF.

This clonotype showed up many times. This chain uses TRBV20-1 with TRBJ1-2; D ambiguous. Germline CDR1 reads DFQATT; CDR2 reads SNEGSKA (reference sequence). The V and J ends lost 5 bases and 0 bases respectively, with 13 bases between them. There are 14 residues in the CDR3. Here the CDR3 DNA reads TGCAGTGCTCCTAAGGGAGGTGCTAACTATGGCTACACCTTC. Its translation is CSAPKGGANYGYTF.

This clonotype was seen a few times. The V gene is TRBV28, the J gene TRBJ1-2; the D is unclear. The CDR3 length is 12 residues. V lost 5 bases to trimming and J lost 4 bases, with 8 bases between them. Germline loops: CDR1 MDHEN, CDR2 SYDVKM. CDR3 region: CASSRTVYGYTF. DNA for the CDR3: TGTGCCAGCAGTCGGACTGTCTATGGCTACACCTTC.

As regards this clonotype: A much larger clone differs by one base, so this may be a read error. The conserved phenylalanine or tryptophan normally closing the CDR3 is absent here, so this likely arose from a read error. V gene TRBV5-6 combines with J gene TRBJ2-4, with D possibly TRBD2 on 5 matching bases. Germline V gene lookup returns CDR1 SGHDT and CDR2 YYEEEE. This CDR3 is built from 15 residues. Between the trimmed V and J ends, which lost 1 base and 1 base, there was a span of 9 bases. CDR3 coding DNA: TGTGCCAGCAGCTTGCGGGGTAGGGCCAAAAACATTCAGTACTCC. As protein: CASSLRGRAKNIQYS.

This clonotype was seen ten or more times. The chain has TRBV29-1 and TRBJ1-1; no clear D. Per germline, CDR1 SQVTM and CDR2 ANQGSEA. The CDR3 loop spans 14 amino acids. The V gene lost 4 bases and the J gene lost 0 bases, with 12 bases spanning the gap. As DNA, the CDR3 is TGCAGCGTTGTTGGGATCCCCATGAACACTGAAGCTTTCTTT. It is translated as CSVVGIPMNTEAFF.

This clonotype was seen more than once but under ten times. V gene TRBV5-1 combines with J gene TRBJ1-1; D remains ambiguous. The V gene lost 0 bases and the J gene lost 1 base, with 4 bases spanning the gap. The CDR3 has 13 amino acids. Germline CDR1 SGHRS, CDR2 YFSETQ. Here the CDR3 DNA reads TGCGCCAGCAGCTTGGGGACGAACACTGAAGCTTTCTTT. It yields the protein CASSLGTNTEAFF.

The chain is built from TRBV9 and TRBJ1-1; D remains unclear. V lost 0 bases, J lost 0 bases, and 6 bases lay in between. CDR1 is SGDLS and CDR2 is YYNGEE in the germline V gene. The CDR3 loop spans 14 amino acids. This CDR3 is CASSVESVNTEAFF. CDR3 sequence (DNA): TGTGCCAGCAGCGTAGAATCGGTGAACACTGAAGCTTTCTTT. Using reference TRBV9 and TRBJ1-1 for the parts outside the CDR3, the full variable domain is DSGVTQTPKHLITATGQRVTLRCSPRSGDLSVYWYQQSLDQGLQFLIQYYNGEERAKGNILERFSAQQFPDLHSELNLSSLELGDSALYFCASSVESVNTEAFFGQGTRLTVV.

This clonotype was counted many times. CDR3 DNA sequence: TGTGCCAGCAGCCAAGAAGGAGCAACCTACGAGCAGTACTTC. This encodes CASSQEGATYEQYF. The rearrangement joins TRBV3-1 to TRBJ2-7, with D uncertain. V was trimmed by 0 bases and J by 2 bases, leaving 8 bases between them. This CDR3 has 14 residues. Germline lookup yields CDR1 LGHDT and CDR2 YNNKEL (reference sequence).

This clonotype appeared many times. The rearrangement uses TRBV28 and TRBJ1-1, with 10 bases aligning to TRBD1. The germline CDR1 and CDR2 sequences are MDHEN and SYDVKM. The CDR3 length is 15 residues. V trimming: 6 bases; J trimming: 3 bases; junction bases outside the gene matches: 7. DNA for the CDR3: TGTGCCAGCAGGGCCGGGACAGGGGTATACACTGAAGCTTTCTTT. Amino acid sequence: CASRAGTGVYTEAFF.

The J gene is TRBJ2-3, the V gene TRBV6-5; the D gene is possibly TRBD1 (6 bases). CDR3 length: 15 residues. CDR1 is MNHEY and CDR2 is SVGAGI in the germline V gene. Trimming removed 6 bases from V and 3 bases from J, with 16 bases in between. The CDR3 protein is CASSRTGTGTDTQYF. The CDR3 DNA reads as TGTGCCAGCAGCCGAACAGGGACGGGAACAGATACGCAGTATTTT.

The sample holds many counts of this clonotype. The rearrangement links TRBV12-3 or TRBV12-4 to TRBJ1-1; D is possibly TRBD1 (5 bases). Trimming left V 6 bases short and J 5 bases short, with 10 bases between. This CDR3 is 12 amino acids long. The CDR3 protein is CASRPGGTEAFF. The CDR3 nucleotides are TGTGCCAGCAGGCCGGGGGGTACTGAAGCTTTCTTT.

This clonotype came up a few times. DNA for the CDR3: TGTGCCATCAGTGAGCCTAGCGGGAGCCGCGAGCAGTACTTC. This sequence encodes CAISEPSGSREQYF. The gene calls are TRBV10-3 and TRBJ2-7; TRBD2 agrees at 10 bases. CDR1 and CDR2 from the germline V gene are ENHRY and SYGVKD. The CDR3 contains 14 residues. J was trimmed by 6 bases and V by 2 bases; bases with no gene match: 4.

This clonotype was seen only a few times. The chain recombines TRBV12-3 or TRBV12-4 with TRBJ2-2; 11 nucleotides match TRBD2. V shed 5 bases and J 3 bases; nucleotides not matched to a gene: 8. The CDR3 covers 17 residues. CDR3 residues: CASSQTSGKVDTGELFF. As DNA, the CDR3 is TGTGCCAGCAGTCAGACTAGCGGGAAGGTAGACACCGGGGAGCTGTTTTTT.

In this sample, this clonotype turned up a few times. Germline is not matched at one junction end, which may reflect a read error. J is TRBJ1-1 and V is TRBV3-1, with D perhaps TRBD1 (5 bases). The CDR3 contains 14 residues. Germline V gene lookup returns CDR1 LGHDT and CDR2 YNNKEL (reference sequence). This CDR3 reads CASSQWGRNTEVFF. The CDR3 bases are TGTGCCAGCAGCCAATGGGGGAGGAACACTGAAGTTTTCTTT. The full variable domain, in which reference TRBV3-1 and TRBJ1-1 provide the parts outside the CDR3, is DTAVSQTPKYLVTQMGNDKSIKCEQNLGHDTMYWYKQDSKKFLKIMFSYNNKELIINETVPNRFSPKSPDKAHLNLHINSLELGDSAVYFCASSQWGRNTEVFFGQGTRLTVV.